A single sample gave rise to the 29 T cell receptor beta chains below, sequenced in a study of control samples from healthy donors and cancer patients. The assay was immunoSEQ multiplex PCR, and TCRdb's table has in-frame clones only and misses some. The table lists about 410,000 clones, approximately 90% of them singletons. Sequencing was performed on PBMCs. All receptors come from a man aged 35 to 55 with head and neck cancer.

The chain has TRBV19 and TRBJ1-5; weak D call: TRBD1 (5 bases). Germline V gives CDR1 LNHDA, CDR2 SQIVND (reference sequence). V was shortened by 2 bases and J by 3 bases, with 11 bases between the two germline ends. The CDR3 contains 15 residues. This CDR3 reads CASSILQGHNQPQHF. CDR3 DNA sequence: TGTGCCAGTAGTATACTGCAGGGCCACAATCAGCCCCAGCATTTT.

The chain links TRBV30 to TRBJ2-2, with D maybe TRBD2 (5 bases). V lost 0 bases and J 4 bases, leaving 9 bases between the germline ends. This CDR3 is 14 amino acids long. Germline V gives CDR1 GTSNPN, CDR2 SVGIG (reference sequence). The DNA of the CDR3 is TGTGCCTGGAGTGTCTCGGGGAGCACCGGGGAGCTGTTTTTT. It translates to CAWSVSGSTGELFF.

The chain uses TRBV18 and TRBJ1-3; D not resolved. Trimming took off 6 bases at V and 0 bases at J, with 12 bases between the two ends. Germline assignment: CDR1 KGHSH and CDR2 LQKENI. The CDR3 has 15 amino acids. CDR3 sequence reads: CASSNPIDSGNTIYF. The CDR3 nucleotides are TGTGCCAGCTCCAACCCTATAGACTCTGGAAACACCATATATTTT.

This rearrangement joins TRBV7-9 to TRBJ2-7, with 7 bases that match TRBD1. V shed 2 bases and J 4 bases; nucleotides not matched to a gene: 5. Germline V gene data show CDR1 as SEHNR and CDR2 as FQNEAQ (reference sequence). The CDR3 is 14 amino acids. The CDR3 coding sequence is TGTGCCAGCAGCTTACGGACAGGAGCATACGAGCAGTACTTC. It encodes CASSLRTGAYEQYF.

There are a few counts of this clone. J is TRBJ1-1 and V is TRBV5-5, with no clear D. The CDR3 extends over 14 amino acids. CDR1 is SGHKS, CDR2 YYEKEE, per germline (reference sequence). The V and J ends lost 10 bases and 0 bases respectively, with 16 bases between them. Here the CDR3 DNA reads TGTGCCTCCTCCATCGGGGTCATGAACACTGAAGCTTTCTTT. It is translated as CASSIGVMNTEAFF.

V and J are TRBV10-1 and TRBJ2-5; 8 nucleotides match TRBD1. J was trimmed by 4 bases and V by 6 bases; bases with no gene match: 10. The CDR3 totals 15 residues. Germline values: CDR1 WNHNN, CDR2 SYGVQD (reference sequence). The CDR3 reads CASRWTGRVGETQYF. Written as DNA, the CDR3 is TGCGCCAGCAGATGGACAGGGCGGGTTGGAGAGACCCAGTACTTC.

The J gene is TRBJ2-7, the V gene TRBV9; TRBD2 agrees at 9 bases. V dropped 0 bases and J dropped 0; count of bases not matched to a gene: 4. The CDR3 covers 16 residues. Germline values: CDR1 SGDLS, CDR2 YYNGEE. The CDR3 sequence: CASSVEAGGHSYEQYF. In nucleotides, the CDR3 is TGTGCCAGCAGCGTAGAAGCGGGGGGCCACTCCTACGAGCAGTACTTC.

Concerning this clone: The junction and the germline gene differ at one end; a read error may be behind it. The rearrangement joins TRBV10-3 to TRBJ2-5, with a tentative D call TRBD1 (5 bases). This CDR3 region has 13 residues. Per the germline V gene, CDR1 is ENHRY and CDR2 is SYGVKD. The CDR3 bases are TGTGCCATCGGTGACAGTTCTGAAGAGACCCAGTACTTC. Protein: CAIGDSSEETQYF.

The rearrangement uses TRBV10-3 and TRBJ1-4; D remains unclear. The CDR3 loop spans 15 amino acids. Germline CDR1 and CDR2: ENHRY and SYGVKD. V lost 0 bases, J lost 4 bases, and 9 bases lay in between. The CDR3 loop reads CAISESRDRNEKLFF. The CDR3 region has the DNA TGTGCCATCAGTGAGTCGAGAGACCGTAATGAAAAACTGTTTTTT.

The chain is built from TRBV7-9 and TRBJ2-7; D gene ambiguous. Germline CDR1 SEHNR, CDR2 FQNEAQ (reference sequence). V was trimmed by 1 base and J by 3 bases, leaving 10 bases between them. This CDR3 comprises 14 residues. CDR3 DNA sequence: TGTGCCAGCAGCTTAGGACAAGGGAACTACGAGCAGTACTTC. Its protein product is CASSLGQGNYEQYF.

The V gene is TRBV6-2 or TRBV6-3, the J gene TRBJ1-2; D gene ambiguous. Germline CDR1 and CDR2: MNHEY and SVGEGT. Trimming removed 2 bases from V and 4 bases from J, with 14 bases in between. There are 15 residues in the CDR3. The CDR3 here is CASSYGPSRSYGYTF. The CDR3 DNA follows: TGTGCCAGCAGTTACGGACCGAGCAGGAGCTATGGCTACACCTTC.

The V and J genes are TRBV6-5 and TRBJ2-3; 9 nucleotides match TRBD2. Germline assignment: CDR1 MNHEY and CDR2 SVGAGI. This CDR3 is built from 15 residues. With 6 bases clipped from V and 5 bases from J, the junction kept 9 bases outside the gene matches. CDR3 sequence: CASSAVAGAEDTQYF. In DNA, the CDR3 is TGTGCCAGCAGCGCCGTAGCGGGAGCTGAAGATACGCAGTATTTT.

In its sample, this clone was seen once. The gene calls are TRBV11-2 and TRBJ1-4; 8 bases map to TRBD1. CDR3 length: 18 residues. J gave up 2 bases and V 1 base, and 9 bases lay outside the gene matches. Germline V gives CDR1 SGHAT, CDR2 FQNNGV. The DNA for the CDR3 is TGTGCCAGCAGCTTAGTTGGGAGACAGGGGTCTACTAATGAAAAACTGTTTTTT. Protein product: CASSLVGRQGSTNEKLFF.

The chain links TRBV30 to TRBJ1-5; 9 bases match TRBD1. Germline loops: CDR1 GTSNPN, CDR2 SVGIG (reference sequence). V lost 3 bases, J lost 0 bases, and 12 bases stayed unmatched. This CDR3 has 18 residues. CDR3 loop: CAWSLRTGVPYSNQPQHF. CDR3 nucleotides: TGTGCCTGGAGCCTAAGGACAGGGGTCCCCTATAGCAATCAGCCCCAGCATTTT.

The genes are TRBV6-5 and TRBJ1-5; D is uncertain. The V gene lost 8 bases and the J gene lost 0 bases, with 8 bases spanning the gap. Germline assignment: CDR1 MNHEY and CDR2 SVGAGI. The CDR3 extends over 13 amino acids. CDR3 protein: CASGRDSNQPQHF. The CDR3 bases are TGTGCCAGCGGCCGAGATAGCAATCAGCCCCAGCATTTT.

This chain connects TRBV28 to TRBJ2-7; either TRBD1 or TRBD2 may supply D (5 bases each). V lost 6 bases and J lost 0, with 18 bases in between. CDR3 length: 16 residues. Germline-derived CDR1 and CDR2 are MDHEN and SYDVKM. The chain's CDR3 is CASRAPWGLSSYEQYF. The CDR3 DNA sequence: TGTGCCAGCAGAGCCCCTTGGGGGTTAAGCTCCTACGAGCAGTACTTC.

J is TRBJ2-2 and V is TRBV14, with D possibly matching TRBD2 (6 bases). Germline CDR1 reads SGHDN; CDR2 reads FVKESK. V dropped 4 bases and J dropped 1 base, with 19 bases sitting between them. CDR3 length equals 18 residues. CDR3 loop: CASSLSVWRELNTGELFF. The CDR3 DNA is TGTGCCAGCAGCCTAAGCGTTTGGAGGGAGCTGAACACCGGGGAGCTGTTTTTT.

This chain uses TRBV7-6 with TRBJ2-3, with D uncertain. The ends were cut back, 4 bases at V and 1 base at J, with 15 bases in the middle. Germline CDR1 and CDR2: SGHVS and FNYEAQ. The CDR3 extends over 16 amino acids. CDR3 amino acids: CASSSSGVSGTDTQYF. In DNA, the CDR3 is TGTGCCAGCAGCTCCTCTGGGGTCTCCGGCACAGATACGCAGTATTTT.

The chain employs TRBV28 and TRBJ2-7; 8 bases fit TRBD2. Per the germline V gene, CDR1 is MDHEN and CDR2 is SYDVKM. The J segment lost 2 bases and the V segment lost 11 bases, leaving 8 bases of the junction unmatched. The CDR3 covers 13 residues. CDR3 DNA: TGTGCCGGTCGAGGTAGCGGGACCTACGAGCAGTACTTC. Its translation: CAGRGSGTYEQYF.

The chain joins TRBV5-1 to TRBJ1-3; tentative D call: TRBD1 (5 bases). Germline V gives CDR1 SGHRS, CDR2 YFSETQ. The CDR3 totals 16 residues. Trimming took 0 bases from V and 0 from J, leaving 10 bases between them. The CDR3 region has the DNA TGCGCCAGCAGCTTGGCCGGGACGAGCTCTGGAAACACCATATATTTT. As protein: CASSLAGTSSGNTIYF.

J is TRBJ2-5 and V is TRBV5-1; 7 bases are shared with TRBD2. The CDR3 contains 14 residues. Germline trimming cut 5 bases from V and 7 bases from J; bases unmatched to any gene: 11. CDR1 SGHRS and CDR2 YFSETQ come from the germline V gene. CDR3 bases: TGCGCCAGCAGTCTGGTCCTAGCGGAGGGGACCCAGTACTTC. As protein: CASSLVLAEGTQYF.

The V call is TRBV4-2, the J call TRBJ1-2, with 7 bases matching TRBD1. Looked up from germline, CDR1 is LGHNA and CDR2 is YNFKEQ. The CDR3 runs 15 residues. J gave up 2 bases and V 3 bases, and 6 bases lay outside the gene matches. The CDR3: CASSQTTGRNYGYTF. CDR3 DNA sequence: TGTGCCAGCAGCCAGACGACAGGGAGGAACTATGGCTACACCTTC.

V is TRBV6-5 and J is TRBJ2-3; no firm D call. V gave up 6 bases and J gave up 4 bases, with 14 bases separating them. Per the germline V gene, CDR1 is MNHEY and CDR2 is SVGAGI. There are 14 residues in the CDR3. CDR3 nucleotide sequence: TGTGCCAGCAGCGCCAGAAACAGAGCAGATACGCAGTATTTT. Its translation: CASSARNRADTQYF.

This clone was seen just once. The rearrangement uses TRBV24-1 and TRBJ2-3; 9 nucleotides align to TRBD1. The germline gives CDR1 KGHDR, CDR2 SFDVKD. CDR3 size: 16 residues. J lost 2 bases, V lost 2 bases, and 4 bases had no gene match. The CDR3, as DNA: TGTGCCACCAGTGATTCCGGGACAGGGAACACAGATACGCAGTATTTT. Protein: CATSDSGTGNTDTQYF.

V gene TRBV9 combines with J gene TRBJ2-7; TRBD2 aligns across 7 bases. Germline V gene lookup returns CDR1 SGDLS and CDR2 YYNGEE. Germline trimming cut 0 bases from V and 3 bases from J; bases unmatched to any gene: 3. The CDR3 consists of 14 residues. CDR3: CASSVGGGGYEQYF. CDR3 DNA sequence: TGTGCCAGCAGCGTAGGAGGCGGGGGCTACGAGCAGTACTTC.

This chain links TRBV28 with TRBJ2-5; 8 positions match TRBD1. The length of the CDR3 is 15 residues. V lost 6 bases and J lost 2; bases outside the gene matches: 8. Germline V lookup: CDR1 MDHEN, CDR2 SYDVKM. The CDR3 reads CASSYGTGGQETQYF. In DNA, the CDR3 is TGTGCCAGCAGCTATGGTACAGGGGGACAAGAGACCCAGTACTTC.

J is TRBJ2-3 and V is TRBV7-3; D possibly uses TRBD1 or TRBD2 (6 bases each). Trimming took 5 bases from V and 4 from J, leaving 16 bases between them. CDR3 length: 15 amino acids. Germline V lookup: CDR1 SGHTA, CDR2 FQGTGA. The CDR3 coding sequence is TGTGCCAGCAGCCGAGGGACACGGGGGTCAGATACGCAGTATTTT. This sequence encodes CASSRGTRGSDTQYF.

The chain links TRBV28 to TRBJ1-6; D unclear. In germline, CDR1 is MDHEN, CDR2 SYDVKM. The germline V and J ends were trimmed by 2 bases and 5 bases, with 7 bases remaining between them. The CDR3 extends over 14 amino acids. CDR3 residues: CASSLTQDNSPLHF. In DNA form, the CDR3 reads TGTGCCAGCAGTTTAACTCAAGATAATTCACCCCTCCACTTT.

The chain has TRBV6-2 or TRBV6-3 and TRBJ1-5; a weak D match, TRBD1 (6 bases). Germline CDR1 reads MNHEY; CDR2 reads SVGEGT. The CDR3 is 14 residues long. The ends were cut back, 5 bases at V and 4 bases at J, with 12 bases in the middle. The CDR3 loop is CASSDRLRNQPQHF. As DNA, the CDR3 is TGTGCCAGCAGTGACAGGTTGCGGAATCAGCCCCAGCATTTT.